The clone carrying this T cell receptor (beta chain) was counted ten times or more. Its target is unknown. This sample was taken from a study of OX40 agonist ivuxolimab in advanced cancers. On the study more broadly: The mean age was about 61 years, ranging from 23 to 79, with 80% to 85% of participants male.

General study results and limits: Determination of antigen specificity was not performed for the expanded peripheral T cells.

The length of the CDR3 is 13 residues. The germline gives CDR1 MNHEY, CDR2 SMNVEV (reference sequence). Trimming took 6 bases from V and 7 from J, leaving 15 bases between them. The repertoire was sequenced with immunoSEQ multiplex PCR; TCRdb's copy has only in-frame clones and lacks some. The sample carries tens of thousands of clones, roughly 80% recorded once. Here the sequenced sample was CD4+ or CD8+ T cells sorted from blood, taken in a trial of the OX40 agonist ivuxolimab. The clonotype was recovered from an adult with an advanced solid tumor such as melanoma, head and neck, liver or kidney cancer. This chain joins TRBV27 and TRBJ1-2; perhaps TRBD1 as D (6 bases). CDR3 sequence: CASRAYRAAGYTF. CDR3 bases: TGTGCCAGCAGAGCGTACAGGGCTGCTGGCTACACCTTC.